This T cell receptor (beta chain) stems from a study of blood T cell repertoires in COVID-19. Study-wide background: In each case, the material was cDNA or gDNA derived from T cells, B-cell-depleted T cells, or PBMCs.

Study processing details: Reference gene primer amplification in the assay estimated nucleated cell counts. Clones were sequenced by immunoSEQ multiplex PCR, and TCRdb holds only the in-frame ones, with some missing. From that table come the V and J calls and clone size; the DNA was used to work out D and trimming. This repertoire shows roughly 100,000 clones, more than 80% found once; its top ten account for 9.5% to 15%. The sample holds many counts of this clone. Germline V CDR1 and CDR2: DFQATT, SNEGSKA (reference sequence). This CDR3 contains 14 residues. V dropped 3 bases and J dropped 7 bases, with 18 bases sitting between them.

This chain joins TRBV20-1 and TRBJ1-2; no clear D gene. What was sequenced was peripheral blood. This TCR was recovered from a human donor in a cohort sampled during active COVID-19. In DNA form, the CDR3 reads TGCAGTGCTAGTAGCCCAACTGGCGGTGGTGGCTACACCTTC. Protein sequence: CSASSPTGGGGYTF.